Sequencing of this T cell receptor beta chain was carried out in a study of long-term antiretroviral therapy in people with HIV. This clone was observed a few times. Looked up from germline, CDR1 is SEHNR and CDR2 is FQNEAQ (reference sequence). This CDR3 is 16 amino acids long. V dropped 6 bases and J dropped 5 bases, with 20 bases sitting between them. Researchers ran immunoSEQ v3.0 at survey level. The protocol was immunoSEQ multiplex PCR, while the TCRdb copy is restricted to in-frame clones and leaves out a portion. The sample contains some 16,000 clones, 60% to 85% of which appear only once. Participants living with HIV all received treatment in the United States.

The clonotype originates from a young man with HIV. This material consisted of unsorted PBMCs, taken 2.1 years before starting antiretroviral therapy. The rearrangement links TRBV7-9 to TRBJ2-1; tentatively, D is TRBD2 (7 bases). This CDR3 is CASSWEGGPRHNEQFF. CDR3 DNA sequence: TGTGCCAGCAGTTGGGAGGGGGGTCCCCGCCACAATGAGCAGTTCTTC.